These 21 T cell receptor beta chains originate from one sample sequenced in a study of cytomegalovirus exposure and HLA in healthy donors. The PCR employed 60 Vbeta primers together with 13 Jbeta primers. Sequencing used immunoSEQ multiplex PCR; TCRdb keeps in-frame clones, though not all of them. The sample has tens of thousands of clones, around 70% seen once. Sequencing input: PBMCs. The origin of the receptors is a woman aged 45 to 65 in good health and CMV-seronegative.

Regarding this clone: Here the CDR3 omits its conserved ending phenylalanine or tryptophan, so a read error is the likely source. The chain carries TRBV29-1 and TRBJ2-3, with a tentative D call TRBD1 (8 bases). The V gene's germline CDR1 is SQVTM and CDR2 ANQGSEA. Trimming cost V 4 bases and J 4 bases, with 21 bases left between them. The CDR3 runs 16 residues. The CDR3 DNA sequence: TGCAGCGTTGGCAGCGGGACAGGAACTAAGGCAGATACGCAGTATGTT. It encodes CSVGSGTGTKADTQYV.

The genes are TRBV5-1 and TRBJ1-1, with 7 bases matching TRBD1. This CDR3 is built from 14 residues. Trimming at V came to 0 bases and at J to 3 bases, leaving 2 bases not matched to a gene. Germline CDR1 is SGHRS and CDR2 is YFSETQ. The CDR3 region has the DNA TGCGCCAGCAGCTTGGCGGGACAGCACACTGAAGCTTTCTTT. This sequence encodes CASSLAGQHTEAFF.

This chain uses TRBV6-1 with TRBJ2-5, with TRBD2 matching 11 bases. From germline, CDR1 is MNHNS and CDR2 SASEGT. After removal of 4 bases from V and 6 bases from J, the junction contained 7 bases not matched to a gene. The CDR3 extends over 15 amino acids. The CDR3: CASSGFSGREQTQYF. In nucleotides, the CDR3 is TGTGCCAGCAGTGGTTTTAGCGGGAGGGAGCAGACCCAGTACTTC.

The chain joins TRBV19 to TRBJ1-5, with D perhaps TRBD1 (6 bases). V lost 1 base and J lost 7, with 14 bases in between. Germline CDR1 reads LNHDA; CDR2 reads SQIVND (reference sequence). This CDR3 is built from 15 residues. The CDR3 DNA sequence: TGTGCCAGTAGTATAGTTCAGGGACAACGGCAGCCCCAGCATTTT. Translation: CASSIVQGQRQPQHF.

This rearrangement joins TRBV4-1 to TRBJ1-5; 9 bases match TRBD1. V shed 0 bases, J shed 7 bases, and the junction held 4 bases outside the gene matches. This CDR3 is built from 15 residues. Germline V gives CDR1 MGHRA, CDR2 YSYEKL. CDR3 sequence: CASSQETGGLQPQHF. CDR3 nucleotides: TGCGCCAGCAGCCAAGAAACAGGGGGCCTACAGCCCCAGCATTTT.

This chain links TRBV7-3 with TRBJ2-2; 10 bases are shared with TRBD2. Looked up from germline, CDR1 is SGHTA and CDR2 is FQGTGA. This CDR3 spans 16 amino acids. Losses at the gene ends were 4 bases for V and 6 bases for J; bases not matched to a gene: 8. CDR3 residues: CASSSGLARTSGELFF. In DNA form, the CDR3 reads TGTGCCAGCAGCTCGGGACTAGCGCGGACCTCCGGGGAGCTGTTTTTT. The complete variable domain, with remaining parts taken from reference TRBV7-3 and TRBJ2-2, reads GAGVSQTPSNKVTEKGKYVELRCDPISGHTALYWYRQSLGQGPEFLIYFQGTGAADDSGLPNDRFFAVRPEGSVSTLKIQRTERGDSAVYLCASSSGLARTSGELFFGEGSRLTVL.

The chain recombines TRBV5-4 with TRBJ2-5; D is undetermined. The length of the CDR3 is 14 residues. Trimming stripped 0 bases from V and 3 bases from J, with 9 bases between. Germline V gene lookup returns CDR1 SGHNT and CDR2 YYREEE (reference sequence). This chain's CDR3 is CASSLGQAEETQYF. The DNA of the CDR3 is TGTGCCAGCAGCTTGGGGCAGGCAGAAGAGACCCAGTACTTC.

The J gene is TRBJ2-7, the V gene TRBV7-2; D might be TRBD1 (6 bases). The germline gives CDR1 SGHTA, CDR2 FQGNSA. Trimming removed 5 bases from V and 7 bases from J, with 15 bases in between. The CDR3 runs 13 residues. The DNA of the CDR3 is TGTGCCAGCAGCGCAGGGGCAATTGGGGAGCAGTACTTC. This encodes CASSAGAIGEQYF. Drawing the rest from reference TRBV7-2 and TRBJ2-7, the complete variable domain is GAGVSQSPSNKVTEKGKDVELRCDPISGHTALYWYRQSLGQGLEFLIYFQGNSAPDKSGLPSDRFSAERTGGSVSTLTIQRTQQEDSAVYLCASSAGAIGEQYFGPGTRLTVT.

CDR3 DNA sequence: TGTGCCAGCGTAGCTGGAGGGACCGGGGAGCTGTTTTTT. This sequence encodes CASVAGGTGELFF. The chain joins TRBV6-5 to TRBJ2-2; possibly TRBD2 for D (6 bases). Per the germline V gene, CDR1 is MNHEY and CDR2 is SVGAGI. This CDR3 contains 13 residues. Trimming removed 8 bases at V and 5 bases at J, with 12 bases between.

The chain uses TRBV6-5 and TRBJ2-5; D possibly corresponds to TRBD1 (5 bases). Looked up from germline, CDR1 is MNHEY and CDR2 is SVGAGI. V lost 0 bases and J lost 11, with 10 bases in between. The CDR3 covers 12 residues. This CDR3 reads CASSYSGREQYF. CDR3 nucleotides: TGTGCCAGCAGTTACTCGGGGCGAGAGCAGTACTTC.

The V gene is TRBV11-2, the J gene TRBJ2-3; 8 bases fit TRBD2. Germline V gene lookup returns CDR1 SGHAT and CDR2 FQNNGV. J gave up 3 bases and V 3 bases, and 5 bases lay outside the gene matches. The CDR3 runs 15 residues. The CDR3 protein is CASSLGIAGTDTQYF. CDR3 bases: TGTGCCAGCAGCTTGGGGATAGCGGGAACAGATACGCAGTATTTT.

This clone was found a few times. This chain uses TRBV30 with TRBJ1-2; D gene ambiguous. Germline CDR1 is GTSNPN and CDR2 is SVGIG (reference sequence). The length of the CDR3 is 16 residues. V was trimmed by 0 bases and J by 0 bases, leaving 14 bases between them. The DNA for the CDR3 is TGTGCCTGGAGTGTATGGGCAGGCCAAGCTAACTATGGCTACACCTTC. Translated: CAWSVWAGQANYGYTF.

This clone was detected only a few times. V and J are TRBV19 and TRBJ1-1; TRBD1 is a possible D gene (5 bases). CDR3 length: 13 residues. V was shortened by 6 bases and J by 8 bases, with 16 bases between the two germline ends. In germline, CDR1 is LNHDA, CDR2 SQIVND (reference sequence). In DNA, the CDR3 is TGTGCCAGTAGCAGCCAATCGCAGGGAGAAGCTTTCTTT. Its protein product is CASSSQSQGEAFF.

This chain links TRBV20-1 with TRBJ1-2; D unresolved. The CDR3 runs 11 residues. Germline V gene data show CDR1 as DFQATT and CDR2 as SNEGSKA (reference sequence). Trimming left V 6 bases short and J 8 bases short, with 13 bases between. The CDR3 reads CSAIILRGYTF. DNA of the CDR3: TGCAGTGCCATCATCCTTCGGGGCTACACCTTC.

This chain links TRBV4-2 with TRBJ1-2, with 10 bases matching TRBD1. The CDR3 consists of 15 residues. The J segment lost 4 bases and the V segment lost 5 bases, leaving 7 bases of the junction unmatched. Germline CDR1 reads LGHNA; CDR2 reads YNFKEQ. CDR3 in amino acids: CASSARDRGGYGYTF. The CDR3 nucleotides are TGTGCCAGCAGCGCTCGGGACAGGGGAGGCTATGGCTACACCTTC.

This clone has just a few counts. V usage is TRBV6-5 and J usage is TRBJ1-1; D remains unclear. V was shortened by 4 bases and J by 0 bases, with 6 bases between the two germline ends. From germline, CDR1 is MNHEY and CDR2 SVGAGI. This CDR3 is built from 13 residues. CDR3 in DNA: TGTGCCAGCAGTTCTTTTCTGAACACTGAAGCTTTCTTT. Translation: CASSSFLNTEAFF.

The CDR3 sequence is CASSEVAGVGEQFF. The CDR3 nucleotides read TGTGCCAGCAGTGAAGTAGCGGGAGTAGGGGAGCAGTTCTTC. This chain links TRBV6-1 with TRBJ2-1; 9 nucleotides match TRBD2. Unmatched junction bases numbered 5, after V lost 1 base and J lost 10 bases. Germline CDR1 is MNHNS and CDR2 is SASEGT. There are 14 residues in the CDR3.

The chain has TRBV6-5 and TRBJ2-2; a weak D match, TRBD1 (5 bases). The CDR3 is made up of 13 amino acids. Germline V lookup: CDR1 MNHEY, CDR2 SVGAGI. V was trimmed by 9 bases and J by 4 bases, leaving 12 bases between them. In DNA form, the CDR3 reads TGTGCCAGGGGGCAGGTGAGCACCGGGGAGCTGTTTTTT. It encodes CARGQVSTGELFF.

This clone was detected only once. V usage is TRBV6-5 and J usage is TRBJ2-3; 8 bases map to TRBD2. The CDR3 spans 15 residues. Germline V gene data show CDR1 as MNHEY and CDR2 as SVGAGI. The ends lost 3 bases at V and 3 bases at J; junction bases unmatched: 5. CDR3 bases: TGTGCCAGCAGTTATGCGGGGGGATGGACAGATACGCAGTATTTT. It is translated as CASSYAGGWTDTQYF.

The gene calls are TRBV9 and TRBJ2-7; D perhaps matches TRBD1 (7 bases). Trimming removed 4 bases from V and 2 bases from J, with 13 bases in between. Germline assignment: CDR1 SGDLS and CDR2 YYNGEE. There are 14 residues in the CDR3. CDR3 sequence (DNA): TGTGCCAGCAGCCCGCAGGGGGGAGCCTACGAGCAGTACTTC. The encoded protein is CASSPQGGAYEQYF.

The V call is TRBV13, the J call TRBJ2-1; 9 bases match TRBD2. The CDR3 spans 14 residues. With 3 bases clipped from V and 9 bases from J, the junction kept 6 bases outside the gene matches. Germline assignment: CDR1 PRHDT and CDR2 FYEKMQ (reference sequence). Written as DNA, the CDR3 is TGTGCCAGCAGCTTCCCTAGCGGGGTTCTTGAGCAGTTCTTC. Translation: CASSFPSGVLEQFF.